This T cell receptor beta chain was identified during a study of T cells after yellow fever vaccination. Study-wide context: SMART-Seq v4 Ultra Low Input handled preparation of low-cell-number fractions. Overall study results and limits: Although the secondary response was weaker, it peaked faster, at day 5 versus 15. Primary-vaccination clones mostly resurfaced post-booster (less than 98% CD4, more than 80% CD8).

The authors made TCR cDNA by 5'RACE template switching, adding a universal primer site and UMIs. In TCRdb, the 5' RACE reads were re-called with MiXCR into one record per CDR3 protein. This table has 95,000 to 150,000 distinct CDR3 sequences, around 15% appearing once. Trimming stripped 0 bases from V and 0 bases from J, with 3 bases between. This CDR3 spans 15 amino acids. The germline V gene encodes CDR1 SNHLY and CDR2 FYNNEI. In regard to this clonotype: No antigen is known for it.

J is TRBJ2-6 and V is TRBV2, with unresolved D. The starting material was CD8+ T cells sorted from PBMCs, obtained 5 days after the yellow fever booster vaccination. The TCR sequence derives from a man aged 18 to 35 who received the YFV17D yellow fever vaccine. The CDR3 nucleotides are TGTGCCAGCAGTGAAGCTCGCTCTGGGGCCAACGTCCTGACTTTC. Translated, it gives CASSEARSGANVLTF.